This TCR beta chain came from a study of T cells in Graves' hyperthyroidism and ophthalmopathy. Researchers took RNA transcripts and amplified the TCR beta CDR3 regions from them. With the HTBI primer set, the TCR CDR3 went through a first round of RT-PCR. One entry per CDR3 protein, called by TCRdb with MiXCR from the multiplex PCR reads. The table records about 580,000 distinct CDR3 sequences, 46% of them present only once. With respect to this clonotype: Its target is unknown.

The V segment lost 4 bases and the J segment 11 bases; nucleotides outside the gene matches: 11. The germline V gene encodes CDR1 SGHTS and CDR2 YDEGEE. This CDR3 is built from 14 residues. Study-level points and caveats: The majority of expanded thyroid clonotypes above 0.001 also appeared in blood. Ophthalmopathy was model-predicted a median around 6.7 months pre-onset.

Graves' hyperthyroidism was deemed stable given no ophthalmopathy progression within 18 months. Recently diagnosed hyperthyroidism of less than 2 months' duration affected patients aged 18 to 65. This sequence was found in a young woman with Graves' hyperthyroidism. The chain couples TRBV5-8 to TRBJ1-4, with 7 bases identical to TRBD1. The sequenced material came from peripheral blood or thyroid tissue (not recorded which). CDR3 sequence: CASSRGTDWSKLFF. CDR3 bases: TGTGCCAGCAGCAGGGGGACAGATTGGAGCAAACTGTTTTTT. Using reference TRBV5-8 and TRBJ1-4 for the parts outside the CDR3, the full variable domain is EAGVTQSPTHLIKTRGQQATLRCSPISGHTSVYWYQQALGLGLQFLLWYDEGEERNRGNFPPRFSGRQFPNYSSELNVNALELEDSALYLCASSRGTDWSKLFFGSGTQLSVL.